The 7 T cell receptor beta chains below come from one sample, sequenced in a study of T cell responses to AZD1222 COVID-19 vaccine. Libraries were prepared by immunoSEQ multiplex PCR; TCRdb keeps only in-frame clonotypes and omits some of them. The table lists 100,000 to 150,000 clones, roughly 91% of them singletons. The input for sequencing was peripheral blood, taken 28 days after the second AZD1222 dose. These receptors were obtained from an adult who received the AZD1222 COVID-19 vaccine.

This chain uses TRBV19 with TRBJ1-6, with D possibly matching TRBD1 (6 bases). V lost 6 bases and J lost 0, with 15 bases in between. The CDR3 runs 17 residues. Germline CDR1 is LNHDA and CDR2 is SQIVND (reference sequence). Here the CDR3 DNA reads TGTGCCAGTAGCGAGAGGGGGGCTAGCTCCTATAATTCACCCCTCCACTTT. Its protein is CASSERGASSYNSPLHF.

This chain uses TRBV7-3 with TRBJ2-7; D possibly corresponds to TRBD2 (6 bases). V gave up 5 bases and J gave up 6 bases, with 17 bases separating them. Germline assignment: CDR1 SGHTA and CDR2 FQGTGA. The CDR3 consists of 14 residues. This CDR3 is CASSQHPLAGEQYF. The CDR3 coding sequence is TGTGCCAGCAGCCAACACCCACTAGCCGGCGAGCAGTACTTC.

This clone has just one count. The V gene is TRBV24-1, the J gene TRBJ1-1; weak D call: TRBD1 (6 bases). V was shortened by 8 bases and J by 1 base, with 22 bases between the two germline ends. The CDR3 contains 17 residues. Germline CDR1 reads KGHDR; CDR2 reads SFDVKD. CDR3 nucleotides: TGTGCCACCACCCAAGGGGGGAAGGGTGGTCCGAACACTGAAGCTTTCTTT. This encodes CATTQGGKGGPNTEAFF.

CDR3 sequence reads: CASGVPPGQGLSYEQYF. The DNA for the CDR3 is TGTGCTAGTGGTGTACCTCCGGGACAGGGGCTTTCCTACGAGCAGTACTTC. J is TRBJ2-7 and V is TRBV12-5, with 10 bases aligning to TRBD1. The CDR3 contains 17 residues. Germline lookup yields CDR1 LGHNT and CDR2 FRNRAP. The J segment lost 1 base and the V segment lost 5 bases, leaving 11 bases of the junction unmatched.

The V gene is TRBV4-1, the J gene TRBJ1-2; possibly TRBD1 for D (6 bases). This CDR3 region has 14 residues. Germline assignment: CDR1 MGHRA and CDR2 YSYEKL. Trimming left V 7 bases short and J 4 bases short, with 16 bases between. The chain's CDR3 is CASNHGTTGYGYTF. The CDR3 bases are TGCGCCAGCAACCACGGGACAACAGGCTATGGCTACACCTTC.

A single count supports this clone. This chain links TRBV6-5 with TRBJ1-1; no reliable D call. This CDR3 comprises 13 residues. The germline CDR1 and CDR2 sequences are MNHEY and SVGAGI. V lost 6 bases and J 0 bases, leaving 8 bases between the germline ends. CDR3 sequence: CASSSGLNTEAFF. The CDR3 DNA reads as TGTGCCAGCAGCTCCGGACTGAACACTGAAGCTTTCTTT.

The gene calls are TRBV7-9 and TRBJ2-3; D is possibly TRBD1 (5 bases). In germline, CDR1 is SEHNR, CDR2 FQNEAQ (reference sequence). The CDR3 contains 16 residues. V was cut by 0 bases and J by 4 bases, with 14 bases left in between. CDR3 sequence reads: CASSLAHLVGADTQYF. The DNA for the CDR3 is TGTGCCAGCAGCTTAGCTCATCTAGTAGGGGCAGATACGCAGTATTTT.